This T cell receptor (beta chain) was captured by sequencing in a study of blood T cell repertoires in COVID-19. Study at large: Samples came from the United States, Italy and Spain, spanning acute and convalescent COVID-19. PBMCs, B-cell-depleted T cells, or T cells were the source of the cDNA or gDNA that made up the material.

Repertoires were generated with immunoSEQ multiplex PCR, while TCRdb's copy carries only in-frame clones and drops some. The table shows approximately 230,000 clones, with almost 85% occurring only once. Per the germline V gene, CDR1 is MNHEY and CDR2 is SVGAGI. The CDR3 is 15 amino acids. The ends lost 5 bases at V and 4 bases at J; junction bases unmatched: 10. Residents of around 24 US areas, aged roughly 18 to 90 years, made up the participants. Recovered status in Cohort 3 required two negative PCRs, clearance, or symptom resolution. Input material: PBMCs or T cells enriched from blood (not recorded which). The clonotype comes from a man aged 35-49 years who had recovered from COVID-19. This chain uses TRBV6-5 with TRBJ1-2, with TRBD1 identical over 7 bases. The DNA for the CDR3 is TGTGCCAGCAGTCCTTTAGGGACAGACTCCTATGGCTACACCTTC. It yields the protein CASSPLGTDSYGYTF.